This T cell receptor (beta chain) was recovered during a study of vaccination effects on CD4 cells after COVID-19. The CDR3 spans 13 residues. CDR1 is MNHEY and CDR2 is SMNVEV in the germline V gene (reference sequence). Deletions cut 6 bases from V and 7 bases from J, with 12 bases between. Comment on this clone: Its antigen is unknown.

This table comes from immunoSEQ multiplex PCR, and its TCRdb copy is limited to in-frame clones, with some not included. The sample includes roughly 34,000 clones, about 71% of them seen just once. Culturing for 10 to 11 days preceded CD4+ T cell isolation. Fresh IL-2-containing medium replaced half the medium on days 3 and 7. This chain joins TRBV27 and TRBJ2-2; no definite D call. The sample consisted of CD4+ T cells from PBMCs cultured without peptide, taken before COVID-19 vaccination. This receptor was taken from a human donor who received a COVID-19 vaccine. CDR3 nucleotide sequence: TGTGCCAGCAGGAGTCTTCAGTACGGGGAGCTGTTTTTT. Protein: CASRSLQYGELFF.